Below are 32 T cell receptor beta chains sequenced from a single sample in a study of blood T cell repertoires in COVID-19. Data came from immunoSEQ multiplex PCR; TCRdb stores just in-frame clones and leaves some out. This table holds around 88,000 clones, around 80% found once. The sample comprised peripheral blood. These receptor sequences come from a man between 45 and 60 years old who had recovered from COVID-19.

This sequence joins TRBV5-4 and TRBJ2-5; the match to TRBD1 covers 8 bases. From germline, CDR1 is SGHNT and CDR2 YYREEE (reference sequence). The CDR3 extends over 14 amino acids. V lost 2 bases, J lost 6 bases, and 6 bases stayed unmatched. The CDR3 bases are TGTGCCAGCAGCTTACAGGGGGGCTTACAGACCCAGTACTTC. Amino acid sequence: CASSLQGGLQTQYF.

CDR3 nucleotides: TGTGCCAGTAGTATGGTAACAGGCCTCCGCTACGAGCAGTACTTC. It encodes CASSMVTGLRYEQYF. The chain employs TRBV19 and TRBJ2-7, with a possible D match to TRBD1 (5 bases). Trimming took 3 bases from V and 3 from J, leaving 15 bases between them. Germline CDR1 and CDR2: LNHDA and SQIVND (reference sequence). The CDR3 is made up of 15 amino acids.

The rearrangement links TRBV7-3 to TRBJ2-3, with 10 bases matching TRBD2. CDR1 is SGHTA and CDR2 is FQGTGA in the germline V gene. After removal of 1 base from V and 2 bases from J, the junction contained 3 bases not matched to a gene. There are 16 residues in the CDR3. CDR3: CASSLRGTSDTDTQYF. DNA of the CDR3: TGTGCCAGCAGCTTAAGGGGGACTAGCGACACAGATACGCAGTATTTT.

The rearrangement uses TRBV10-3 and TRBJ2-3; TRBD2 matches at 11 bases. The V gene's germline CDR1 is ENHRY and CDR2 SYGVKD. After removal of 6 bases from V and 9 bases from J, the junction contained 11 bases not matched to a gene. The CDR3 runs 15 residues. Written as DNA, the CDR3 is TGTGCCATCAGGACGGCTAGCGGGGGGATCGGGACGCAGTATTTT. Translation: CAIRTASGGIGTQYF.

The V gene is TRBV27, the J gene TRBJ1-1; D may be TRBD1 (5 bases). Germline assignment: CDR1 MNHEY and CDR2 SMNVEV (reference sequence). The CDR3 is made up of 15 amino acids. Trimming left V 5 bases short and J 0 bases short, with 13 bases between. As DNA, the CDR3 is TGTGCCAGCAGTCCTCCGGGACTTCTGAACACTGAAGCTTTCTTT. Amino acid sequence: CASSPPGLLNTEAFF.

For this clone: The same CDR3 also results from other DNA sequences found in this sample. The chain carries TRBV30 and TRBJ1-1; D perhaps matches TRBD1 (5 bases). Germline V CDR1 and CDR2: GTSNPN, SVGIG (reference sequence). This CDR3 has 12 amino acids. V gave up 2 bases and J gave up 5 bases, with 9 bases separating them. The CDR3 coding sequence is TGTGCCTGGAGTTGGGGGGGAACTGAAGCTTTCTTT. It specifies CAWSWGGTEAFF.

This clone was counted ten times or more. The chain joins TRBV11-2 to TRBJ1-3, with a tentative D call TRBD1 (5 bases). V was pared by 4 bases and J by 2 bases, with 18 bases between. This CDR3 has 17 amino acids. In germline, CDR1 is SGHAT, CDR2 FQNNGV. CDR3 sequence (DNA): TGTGCCAGCAGCTCCTCGCCAACGACAGCCCCTGGAAACACCATATATTTT. Translating it yields CASSSSPTTAPGNTIYF.

V usage is TRBV25-1 and J usage is TRBJ2-5, with TRBD1 matching 7 bases. V was pared by 8 bases and J by 7 bases, with 10 bases of the junction left unmatched. The CDR3 has 13 residues. CDR1 and CDR2 (germline): MGHDK, SYGVNS. The CDR3, as DNA: TGTGCCAGCCGACAGGGCCGTACGGGGACCCAGTACTTC. Its protein product is CASRQGRTGTQYF.

This sequence joins TRBV2 and TRBJ1-5; D might be TRBD1 (6 bases). The V gene lost 4 bases and the J gene lost 2 bases, with 12 bases spanning the gap. The V gene's germline CDR1 is SNHLY and CDR2 FYNNEI. This CDR3 has 15 residues. Here the CDR3 reads CASSVESGGNQPQHF. The CDR3 nucleotides are TGTGCCAGCAGTGTAGAATCAGGGGGCAATCAGCCCCAGCATTTT.

The V gene is TRBV10-3, the J gene TRBJ2-3; TRBD2 aligns across 9 bases. This CDR3 comprises 13 residues. Germline values: CDR1 ENHRY, CDR2 SYGVKD. The ends lost 11 bases at V and 0 bases at J; junction bases unmatched: 3. DNA of the CDR3: TGTGCCTCGGGACTAGCAAGCACAGATACGCAGTATTTT. It is translated as CASGLASTDTQYF.

The rearrangement links TRBV7-2 to TRBJ2-7, with 8 bases identical to TRBD2. V gave up 8 bases and J gave up 6 bases; unmatched junction bases: 15. The CDR3 is 15 amino acids. Per the germline V gene, CDR1 is SGHTA and CDR2 is FQGNSA. The CDR3 DNA reads as TGTGCCAGCTGTCGGACTGCGGGCGGGGGGCGCGAGCAGTACTTC. Translating it yields CASCRTAGGGREQYF. The full variable domain, with the rest looked up from reference TRBV7-2 and TRBJ2-7, is GAGVSQSPSNKVTEKGKDVELRCDPISGHTALYWYRQSLGQGLEFLIYFQGNSAPDKSGLPSDRFSAERTGGSVSTLTIQRTQQEDSAVYLCASCRTAGGGREQYFGPGTRLTVT.

V is TRBV3-1 (or the pseudogene TRBV3-2) and J is TRBJ2-7; D remains unclear. The length of the CDR3 is 12 residues. Germline lookup yields CDR1 LGHDT and CDR2 YNNKEL (reference sequence). Trimming took 3 bases from V and 2 from J, leaving 5 bases between them. For the CDR3, the DNA is TGTGCCAGCAGCCACACACCCTACGAGCAGTACTTC. Translation: CASSHTPYEQYF.

The V call is TRBV28, the J call TRBJ2-3; no firm D call. The germline V and J ends were trimmed by 4 bases and 0 bases, with 5 bases remaining between them. This CDR3 contains 13 residues. Germline V CDR1 and CDR2: MDHEN, SYDVKM. CDR3: CASSSTSTDTQYF. CDR3 bases: TGTGCCAGCAGTTCGACTAGCACAGATACGCAGTATTTT.

This clone showed up many times. The V call is TRBV19, the J call TRBJ1-2; TRBD1 matches at 10 bases. Germline V lookup: CDR1 LNHDA, CDR2 SQIVND (reference sequence). V lost 9 bases and J lost 4; bases outside the gene matches: 8. The CDR3 contains 14 residues. The DNA of the CDR3 is TGTGCCAGCTCGACAGGGGGCATCGGCTATGGCTACACCTTC. It yields the protein CASSTGGIGYGYTF.

The sample holds one count of this clone. The rearrangement links TRBV7-6 to TRBJ2-5; 8 bases match TRBD2. This CDR3 has 17 amino acids. Trimming took 3 bases from V and 2 from J; bases not matched to a gene: 11. In germline, CDR1 is SGHVS, CDR2 FNYEAQ. The CDR3 coding sequence is TGTGCCAGCAGCTTTAGTGGGGGTCGCGGGGGGCAAGAGACCCAGTACTTC. Protein product: CASSFSGGRGGQETQYF.

CDR3 nucleotides: TGTGCCACCAGCAGTAGTACGGAAAAACTGTTTTTT. Protein: CATSSSTEKLFF. The genes are TRBV15 and TRBJ1-4, with D uncertain. The CDR3 contains 12 residues. The germline V and J ends were trimmed by 3 bases and 8 bases, with 7 bases remaining between them. Germline CDR1 reads LNHNV; CDR2 reads YYDKDF (reference sequence).

The sample holds a few counts of this clone. This chain joins TRBV5-6 and TRBJ2-1; the match to TRBD2 covers 9 bases. The CDR3 has 15 residues. The V segment lost 1 base and the J segment 6 bases; nucleotides outside the gene matches: 5. CDR1 and CDR2 from the germline V gene are SGHDT and YYEEEE. The CDR3 bases are TGTGCCAGCAGCTTGAGGAGCGGGGGGATCAATGAGCAGTTCTTC. It encodes CASSLRSGGINEQFF.

This chain joins TRBV3-1 (or the pseudogene TRBV3-2) and TRBJ2-7, with 10 positions matching TRBD2. The CDR3 has 15 amino acids. After removal of 4 bases from V and 3 bases from J, the junction contained 6 bases not matched to a gene. The germline V gene encodes CDR1 LGHDT and CDR2 YNNKEL (reference sequence). DNA for the CDR3: TGTGCCAGCAGCCCCGGACTAGCGGTAAACTACGAGCAGTACTTC. It yields the protein CASSPGLAVNYEQYF.

The rearrangement uses TRBV6-1 and TRBJ2-6; no reliable D call. V was pared by 1 base and J by 2 bases, with 6 bases between. Per the germline V gene, CDR1 is MNHNS and CDR2 is SASEGT. This CDR3 has 15 amino acids. The CDR3 region is CASSEGLPGANVLTF. The CDR3 nucleotides are TGTGCCAGCAGTGAAGGACTTCCTGGGGCCAACGTCCTGACTTTC.

This rearrangement joins TRBV11-2 to TRBJ1-5; maybe TRBD1 (5 bases). The V end lost 0 bases, the J end lost 6 bases, and 9 bases lay between the germline ends. This CDR3 is built from 14 residues. From germline, CDR1 is SGHAT and CDR2 FQNNGV. The CDR3 spells CASSLEGGIQPQHF. The CDR3 nucleotides are TGTGCCAGCAGCTTAGAGGGGGGGATTCAGCCCCAGCATTTT.

The chain is built from TRBV3-1 (or the pseudogene TRBV3-2) and TRBJ1-4; D gene unclear. V gave up 4 bases and J gave up 7 bases, with 13 bases separating them. The germline gives CDR1 LGHDT, CDR2 YNNKEL (reference sequence). The CDR3 contains 14 residues. CDR3 region: CASSPARGSEKLFF. The CDR3 region has the DNA TGTGCCAGCAGCCCCGCACGAGGTAGTGAAAAACTGTTTTTT.

This clone is a singleton in its sample. The rearrangement joins TRBV25-1 to TRBJ1-4; possibly TRBD1 for D (6 bases). This CDR3 region has 15 residues. Trimming pared 2 bases from V and 8 bases from J, leaving 15 bases between. The germline gives CDR1 MGHDK, CDR2 SYGVNS. CDR3: CASSEGRGRREKLFF. The CDR3 region has the DNA TGTGCCAGCAGTGAAGGGCGGGGGCGTCGGGAAAAACTGTTTTTT. Full variable domain (remainder filled in from reference TRBV25-1 and TRBJ1-4): EADIYQTPRYLVIGTGKKITLECSQTMGHDKMYWYQQDPGMELHLIHYSYGVNSTEKGDLSSESTVSRIRTEHFPLTLESARPSHTSQYLCASSEGRGRREKLFFGSGTQLSVL.

There are many counts of this clone. This chain joins TRBV6-5 and TRBJ2-2, with D possibly TRBD1 on 6 matching bases. The CDR3 is 14 residues long. The germline CDR1 and CDR2 sequences are MNHEY and SVGAGI. V lost 8 bases to trimming and J lost 2 bases, with 12 bases between them. CDR3 residues: CASAKGDNTGELFF. Here the CDR3 DNA reads TGTGCCAGCGCCAAGGGGGATAACACCGGGGAGCTGTTTTTT.

The chain is built from TRBV28 and TRBJ1-5; 7 bases line up with TRBD1. The germline gives CDR1 MDHEN, CDR2 SYDVKM. The ends lost 2 bases at V and 4 bases at J; junction bases unmatched: 11. The CDR3 is 17 residues long. Written as DNA, the CDR3 is TGTGCCAGCAGTTTACACCTCCGACAGGGAGCGAATCAGCCCCAGCATTTT. Its translation is CASSLHLRQGANQPQHF.

This rearrangement joins TRBV5-1 to TRBJ2-7, with TRBD1 matching over 12 bases. J was trimmed by 5 bases and V by 5 bases; bases with no gene match: 11. The CDR3 runs to 16 residues. Germline CDR1 is SGHRS and CDR2 is YFSETQ. The DNA of the CDR3 is TGCGCCAGCAGGGATGGGACAGGGGGCGAGGTGGACGAGCAGTACTTC. This codes for CASRDGTGGEVDEQYF.

As regards this clone: Other nucleotide sequences from this sample produce the same CDR3. The chain links TRBV3-1 (or the pseudogene TRBV3-2) to TRBJ1-1, with a possible D match to TRBD1 (5 bases). Germline values: CDR1 LGHDT, CDR2 YNNKEL (reference sequence). Trimming left V 1 base short and J 3 bases short, with 9 bases between. The CDR3 has 14 amino acids. CDR3 nucleotide sequence: TGTGCCAGCAGCCAAGTGCAGGGTGACACTGAAGCTTTCTTT. Translation: CASSQVQGDTEAFF.

The chain links TRBV5-1 to TRBJ1-1; D is unclear. The germline gives CDR1 SGHRS, CDR2 YFSETQ. This CDR3 has 14 residues. Between the trimmed V and J ends, which lost 4 bases and 5 bases, there was a span of 15 bases. CDR3 loop: CASSPLEFWTEAFF. Here the CDR3 DNA reads TGCGCCAGCAGCCCGCTGGAGTTTTGGACTGAAGCTTTCTTT.

In its sample, this clone was seen once. The chain couples TRBV6-5 to TRBJ2-4; 8 bases agree with TRBD1. This CDR3 has 15 amino acids. Germline lookup yields CDR1 MNHEY and CDR2 SVGAGI. V gave up 6 bases and J gave up 7 bases; unmatched junction bases: 11. The chain's CDR3 is CASRALGQGLNIQYF. The CDR3 nucleotides are TGTGCCAGCAGGGCCTTAGGACAGGGATTGAACATTCAGTACTTC.

The chain has TRBV4-3 and TRBJ2-3; 11 bases fit TRBD1. Germline V CDR1 and CDR2: LGHNA, YSLEER. V shed 4 bases and J 4 bases; nucleotides not matched to a gene: 4. The CDR3 is 15 amino acids. DNA of the CDR3: TGCGCCAGCAGCCGGGGACAGGGGGGGGCAGATACGCAGTATTTT. Its translation: CASSRGQGGADTQYF.

The chain joins TRBV10-1 to TRBJ2-1; TRBD1 is a possible D gene (6 bases). This CDR3 contains 17 residues. Germline V gene lookup returns CDR1 WNHNN and CDR2 SYGVQD (reference sequence). V lost 5 bases, J lost 8 bases, and 25 bases lay in between. In nucleotides, the CDR3 is TGCGCCAGCAGTACCACCGGACAGTTAGGACAATTGGATGAGCAGTTCTTC. Protein sequence: CASSTTGQLGQLDEQFF.

This sequence joins TRBV27 and TRBJ2-7, with D maybe TRBD1 (6 bases). This CDR3 spans 17 amino acids. Trimming left V 5 bases short and J 0 bases short, with 20 bases between. From germline, CDR1 is MNHEY and CDR2 SMNVEV (reference sequence). CDR3 DNA sequence: TGTGCCAGCAGTCTCCATGCGACAGGCGCCAGCTCCTACGAGCAGTACTTC. It yields the protein CASSLHATGASSYEQYF.

The chain links TRBV5-6 to TRBJ1-2; 8 bases are a match to TRBD1. Germline V gene sequence: CDR1 SGHDT, CDR2 YYEEEE. Unmatched junction bases numbered 6, after V lost 5 bases and J lost 0 bases. The CDR3 loop spans 15 amino acids. The CDR3 region is CASSKDRGANYGYTF. The CDR3 bases are TGTGCCAGCAGTAAAGACAGGGGCGCTAACTATGGCTACACCTTC. Full variable domain (missing parts from reference TRBV5-6 and TRBJ1-2): DAGVTQSPTHLIKTRGQQVTLRCSPKSGHDTVSWYQQALGQGPQFIFQYYEEEERQRGNFPDRFSGHQFPNYSSELNVNALLLGDSALYLCASSKDRGANYGYTFGSGTRLTVV.